This TCR beta chain is drawn from a study of blood T cell repertoires in COVID-19. Background on the study: The origin of the acute and convalescent COVID-19 samples was the United States, Italy and Spain. T cells, B-cell-depleted T cells, or PBMCs provided the cDNA or gDNA that served as material.

The length of the CDR3 is 14 residues. The germline V gene has CDR1 SGDLS and CDR2 YYNGEE. Unmatched junction bases numbered 5, after V lost 0 bases and J lost 6 bases. This clone was found a few times. As processed by the authors: Amplification from reference gene primers served as the basis for estimated nucleated cell counts. Libraries were prepared by immunoSEQ multiplex PCR; TCRdb keeps only in-frame clonotypes and omits some of them. That table supplies the V and J calls and clone size; D and trimming were determined from the DNA. Of hundreds of thousands of clones in the sample, just under 90% were seen once.

The J gene is TRBJ1-2, the V gene TRBV9; TRBD1 matches at 7 bases. Specimen: peripheral blood. This TCR came from a woman aged 18-35 years with acute or convalescent COVID-19. The CDR3 reads CASSVGRGQNGYTF. DNA for the CDR3: TGTGCCAGCAGCGTAGGGAGGGGGCAAAATGGCTACACCTTC.